This TCR beta chain appears in the sequencing data of a study of a mutant IDH1 vaccine in newly diagnosed glioma (dated by TCRdb to the early 2020s). Broadly, across the study: Of the 30 or so patients who were treated, about 62% were male and roughly 38% were female, and the mean age was about 40 years. Before enrollment, patients had received standard therapy of radiotherapy alone, temozolomide alone, or radiochemotherapy with temozolomide; most received the combination. Peripheral blood samples were drawn at six visits, namely V03 (baseline), V05, V07, V10, V12 and V13. For exploratory analyses, about 25 treated patients had longitudinal TCRB deep sequencing done wherever samples were available.

The full study reports these points: Pseudoprogression seemed to be unrelated to changes in the top peripheral T cell clonotypes found by TCRB sequencing. Immune responses induced by the vaccine were seen in over 80% of patients across multiple MHC alleles. Availability determined which PBMC samples were chosen for TCRB deep sequencing. According to the authors, sample limitations meant that analyses of patient blood samples could not be reproduced.

Reading from cysteine to phenylalanine, the CDR3 counts 14 amino acids. CDR3 DNA is the only sequence kept; it has 42 bases, read in frame from the first base. The V end loses 0 bases and the J end loses 5 bases, and a stretch of 13 bases separates them. The germline V gene (reference sequence) sets CDR1 to GTSNPN and CDR2 to SVGIG. This sample's time point label indicates: baseline, week 1 (first vaccination visit). The sample's treatment or condition, from its label and the paper: pre-vaccination baseline after standard-of-care therapy. Newly diagnosed WHO grade 3 or 4 IDH1-mutant astrocytomas showing loss of nuclear ATRX were present in the donors. The samples were drawn from NOA16, a multicentre, single-arm, open-label phase I trial in Germany that tested a mutant IDH1 peptide vaccine in humans for the first time. Blood drawn at visit V03 was used as the baseline sample for immunogenicity testing. Genomic DNA for TCRB sequencing was isolated from EDTA blood with the DNeasy Blood and Tissue Kit.

The library was generated by the immunoSEQ multiplex PCR assay. Rearranged TCR beta chain sequences were amplified using the hsTCRB Kit according to the manufacturer's protocol. An Illumina MiSeq was used to sequence the TCRB libraries. Regarding the original processing steps: The proprietary platform of the kit vendor was used for demultiplexing, trimming and gene mapping. TCRdb took over this immuneACCESS table, retaining in-frame rearrangements with V and J assigned. Such tables are incomplete; in checked studies, under half of the missing clones stem from an unresolved V gene, and the remainder is unexplained. V, J and clone size are taken as reported in that table, and D and trimming were inferred from the DNA itself. The sample profile shows around 64,000 clones; about 86% of them were found once. Of the sample, roughly 4.4% falls within the top ten clones. Comments on this clone: No antigen is known for it. The input lacks base qualities; no much larger clone sits a single base away.

This clonotype was obtained from a woman aged 18-35 years with glioma. Some clones in this sample may be carry-over from other donors' samples. The rearranged segments are TRBV30 and TRBJ1-2; the D region possibly corresponds to TRBD1 (5 bases align). The specimen comprised peripheral blood mononuclear cells (PBMCs), sampled from a glioma patient treated with radiotherapy, temozolomide or both. The sequence in DNA is TGTGCCTGGAGTGTATCGCAGGGAGGGTATGGCTACACCTTC. It translates to CAWSVSQGGYGYTF.